The clone carrying this T cell receptor beta chain was recorded a few times. This record belongs to a study of blood T cell repertoires in COVID-19. Across the study: Both acute and convalescent COVID-19 samples were obtained from the United States, Italy and Spain.

Using immunoSEQ multiplex PCR, the repertoire was profiled, and TCRdb retains in-frame clones only, with some absent. The data contain 350,000 to 400,000 clones, more than 80% of them singletons. The sequence was obtained from a woman in her 30s with COVID-19, enrolled during active disease. Sequencing input: peripheral blood.

CDR3 sequence reads: CASSPDPGPPIQPQHF. The CDR3 coding sequence is TGTGCCAGCAGCCCAGACCCAGGGCCCCCCATCCAGCCCCAGCATTTT. The chain uses TRBV28 and TRBJ1-5; tentatively, D is TRBD1 (5 bases). Trimming left V 6 bases short and J 7 bases short, with 22 bases between. The CDR3 covers 16 residues. The germline V gene has CDR1 MDHEN and CDR2 SYDVKM.